The rows below give T cell receptor beta chains drawn from one sample of a study of blood T cell repertoires in COVID-19. Sequenced by immunoSEQ multiplex PCR; TCRdb stores in-frame clones only, minus some. The data show 150,000 to 200,000 clones, 60% to 85% seen once. The sample comprised peripheral blood. The source is a man aged 70 or older with acute or convalescent COVID-19. CDR3s include the opening cysteine and the closing phenylalanine or tryptophan. Each record gives: V gene, J gene, CDR3 length, clone size, D gene, CDR3 protein, CDR3 DNA. A D gene is named only where the DNA matches it firmly. Some rows have no size entry. The others give once, few or many, or a class for an expanded clone.

>TRBV5-4|TRBJ2-2|16|.|.
CASSPQTGFNTGELFF
TGTGCCAGCAGCCCCCAGACGGGTTTCAACACCGGGGAGCTGTTTTTT
>TRBV4-2|TRBJ2-3|13|.|.
CASSQESADTQYF
TGTGCCAGCAGCCAAGAGAGCGCAGATACGCAGTATTTT
>TRBV9|TRBJ2-1|13|once|TRBD2
CASSVGTTNEQFF
TGTGCCAGCAGCGTCGGGACTACCAATGAGCAGTTCTTC
>TRBV10-2|TRBJ2-1|11|.|.
CASSDSGEQFF
TGCGCCAGCAGTGATTCAGGAGAGCAGTTCTTC
>TRBV27|TRBJ2-5|13|once|TRBD1
CASSPRGRETQYF
TGTGCCAGCAGTCCCAGGGGGCGGGAGACCCAGTACTTC
>TRBV5-1|TRBJ2-1|15|once|.
CASSLSSGWGNEQFF
TGCGCCAGCAGCTTGTCAAGCGGGTGGGGGAATGAGCAGTTCTTC
>TRBV7-2|TRBJ2-7|15|.|TRBD2
CASSLGGLAAYEQYF
TGTGCCAGCAGCTTAGGAGGACTAGCGGCCTACGAGCAGTACTTC
>TRBV7-2|TRBJ2-3|15|.|.
CASSLVSGRADTQYF
TGTGCCAGCAGCTTAGTCTCAGGGCGCGCAGATACGCAGTATTTT
>TRBV5-4|TRBJ2-2|15|few|TRBD1
CASSRGQTNTGYLFF
TGTGCCAGCAGCCGGGGACAGACGAACACCGGGTATCTGTTTTTT
>TRBV5-5|TRBJ2-3|17|.|TRBD2
CASSLAGGPLETDTQYF
TGTGCCAGCAGCTTGGCGGGGGGGCCTCTTGAAACTGATACGCAGTATTTT
>TRBV6-1|TRBJ2-3|16|.|TRBD2
CASSESLAGREDTQYF
TGTGCCAGCAGTGAAAGTCTAGCGGGTAGGGAGGATACGCAGTATTTT
>TRBV6-1|TRBJ1-2|15|few|TRBD1
CASKGADYVLDGYTF
TGTGCCAGCAAGGGGGCAGACTATGTCCTGGATGGCTACACCTTC
>TRBV6-6|TRBJ1-2|12|.|.
CASSPSGYGYTF
TGTGCCAGCAGTCCTTCGGGCTATGGCTACACCTTC
>TRBV19|TRBJ2-3|14|.|.
CASSIAGLTDTQYF
TGTGCCAGTAGTATAGCGGGGTTGACAGATACGCAGTATTTT
>TRBV20-1|TRBJ2-5|13|.|TRBD2
CSASTSGQETQYF
TGCAGTGCTAGTACTAGCGGCCAAGAGACCCAGTACTTC
>TRBV12-5|TRBJ2-5|15|.|TRBD1
CASGLDRQGQETQYF
TGTGCTAGTGGTTTAGACAGACAGGGGCAAGAGACCCAGTACTTC
>TRBV7-7|TRBJ2-3|15|.|TRBD2
CASSLGLAGTDTQYF
TGTGCTAGCAGCCTGGGACTAGCGGGGACAGATACGCAGTATTTT
>TRBV13|TRBJ1-2|13|.|.
CASRSQGPYGYTF
TGTGCCAGCAGATCTCAGGGTCCCTATGGCTACACCTTC
>TRBV3-1/TRBV3-2|TRBJ1-2|12|.|.
CATADSNYGYTF
TGTGCCACCGCAGACAGTAACTATGGCTACACCTTC
>TRBV10-3|TRBJ2-5|14|.|TRBD2
CAISVTGGLETQYF
TGTGCCATCAGTGTAACGGGAGGGCTGGAGACCCAGTACTTC
>TRBV19|TRBJ2-5|15|.|TRBD1
CASSIGPTGTETQYF
TGTGCCAGTAGTATAGGTCCGACAGGGACAGAGACCCAGTACTTC
>TRBV6-5|TRBJ1-3|14|few|.
CASSYSGAGNTIYF
TGTGCCAGCAGTTACTCAGGGGCTGGAAACACCATATATTTT
>TRBV27|TRBJ1-3|16|.|.
CASSLDRTSSGNTIYF
TGTGCCAGCAGTCTTGACAGGACCTCTTCTGGAAACACCATATATTTT
>TRBV11-2|TRBJ1-1|14|once|TRBD1
CASSPWTGVDEAFF
TGTGCCAGCAGCCCCTGGACAGGTGTCGATGAAGCTTTCTTT
>TRBV7-8|TRBJ2-5|16|.|TRBD2
CASSFYTSGGEETQYF
TGTGCCAGCAGCTTTTATACTAGCGGGGGGGAAGAGACCCAGTACTTC
>TRBV2|TRBJ1-1|14|.|.
CASSVAQVGTEAFF
TGTGCCAGCAGTGTAGCCCAGGTGGGCACTGAAGCTTTCTTT
>TRBV6-1|TRBJ1-2|13|.|.
CASSEDRNYGYTF
TGTGCCAGCAGTGAAGACAGGAATTATGGCTACACCTTC
>TRBV19|TRBJ2-7|13|.|TRBD1
CATEGTGSYEQYF
TGTGCCACTGAGGGGACAGGGTCCTACGAGCAGTACTTC
>TRBV18|TRBJ1-1|14|.|TRBD1
CASSPRGQGAEAFF
TGTGCCAGCTCACCCCGGGGACAGGGCGCTGAAGCTTTCTTT
>TRBV7-2|TRBJ2-1|15|few|TRBD2
CASSLVAGVANEQFF
TGTGCCAGCAGCTTAGTAGCGGGAGTGGCAAATGAGCAGTTCTTC
>TRBV11-2|TRBJ2-7|18|.|TRBD2
CASSFKLATSGRTYEQYF
TGTGCCAGCAGCTTTAAACTCGCGACTAGCGGGCGAACCTACGAGCAGTACTTC
>TRBV3-1/TRBV3-2|TRBJ2-7|12|.|.
CASSQGPYEQYF
TGTGCCAGCAGCCAGGGGCCCTACGAGCAGTACTTC
>TRBV12-3/TRBV12-4|TRBJ2-1|12|few|.
CASSPLGAEQFF
TGTGCCAGCAGCCCTCTTGGGGCTGAGCAGTTCTTC
>TRBV9|TRBJ2-1|16|.|TRBD2
CASSVVDSGANNEQFF
TGTGCCAGCAGCGTAGTAGATAGCGGGGCAAACAATGAGCAGTTCTTC
>TRBV7-6|TRBJ2-7|16|.|.
CASSLDTGLSTYEQYF
TGTGCCAGCAGCTTAGATACGGGGTTGAGTACCTACGAGCAGTACTTC
>TRBV14|TRBJ1-6|17|.|.
CASSQDFRRSYNSPLHF
TGTGCCAGCAGCCAAGATTTCAGGAGGTCCTATAATTCACCCCTCCACTTT
>TRBV7-2|TRBJ1-4|13|.|TRBD1
CASSLARQGPLFF
TGTGCCAGCAGCTTAGCGAGACAGGGGCCCCTGTTTTTT